These 31 T cell receptor beta chains originate from one sample sequenced in a study of T cell repertoires in cytomegalovirus infection. TCRdb re-called the reads through MiXCR, storing one row per CDR3 protein. The table includes approximately 600,000 distinct CDR3 sequences, 40% detected once. No cognate antigen is known for these TCRs. The sequenced sample was cultured PBMCs, obtained from culture after CMV antigen stimulation. The source of these receptors is a human donor in good health (CMV status not recorded). Some clones in this sample may be carry-over from other donors' samples.

This clonotype has just a few counts. The chain joins TRBV18 to TRBJ1-1; the D gene is possibly TRBD1 (6 bases). Trimming shortened V by 4 bases and J by 5 bases, and 14 bases separated the two germline ends. This CDR3 has 14 residues. Germline values: CDR1 KGHSH, CDR2 LQKENI. CDR3 residues: CASSREQGWTEAFF. DNA of the CDR3: TGTGCCAGCTCACGAGAACAGGGATGGACTGAAGCTTTCTTT.

The chain joins TRBV2 to TRBJ2-1; 8 bases fit TRBD1. The CDR3 is 13 amino acids. V gave up 8 bases and J gave up 7 bases; unmatched junction bases: 7. Germline CDR1 is SNHLY and CDR2 is FYNNEI. The CDR3 nucleotides are TGTGCCAGCCCGGGACAGGCGACGAATGAGCAGTTCTTC. Protein sequence: CASPGQATNEQFF.

In this sample, this clonotype turned up many times. CDR3 sequence (DNA): TGTGCCAGCAGCTTTGGTCTAGCGGGGGTCGGATTTCAAGAGACCCAGTACTTC. Translating it yields CASSFGLAGVGFQETQYF. The genes are TRBV7-9 and TRBJ2-5; the match to TRBD2 covers 10 bases. This CDR3 is 18 amino acids long. Germline V gives CDR1 SEHNR, CDR2 FQNEAQ (reference sequence). After removal of 3 bases from V and 2 bases from J, the junction contained 12 bases not matched to a gene.

This chain's CDR3 is CASSMGRDSRIDNEQFF. The CDR3 DNA reads as TGTGCCAGTAGTATGGGACGGGACTCCCGAATAGACAATGAGCAGTTCTTC. V usage is TRBV19 and J usage is TRBJ2-1, with TRBD2 as a possible D gene (6 bases). The CDR3 runs to 17 residues. The V end lost 3 bases, the J end lost 5 bases, and 20 bases lay between the germline ends. Germline values: CDR1 LNHDA, CDR2 SQIVND (reference sequence).

The chain couples TRBV12-3 or TRBV12-4 to TRBJ1-2; possibly TRBD1 for D (6 bases). The CDR3 runs 14 residues. V lost 7 bases, J lost 0 bases, and 12 bases lay in between. The CDR3 loop reads CASTGTSPNYGYTF. CDR3 DNA sequence: TGTGCCAGCACCGGGACATCCCCTAACTATGGCTACACCTTC.

This clonotype has more than one count but fewer than ten. The chain joins TRBV10-2 to TRBJ2-5; 9 positions agree with TRBD2. V shed 4 bases, J shed 2 bases, and the junction held 11 bases outside the gene matches. The CDR3 is 17 amino acids. Germline lookup yields CDR1 WSHSY and CDR2 SAAADI. CDR3 region: CASSGVRWLAGQETQYF. DNA for the CDR3: TGCGCCAGCAGTGGGGTGAGGTGGCTAGCGGGGCAAGAGACCCAGTACTTC.

This sequence joins TRBV6-6 and TRBJ1-3, with D perhaps matching TRBD1 (5 bases). Trimming took off 6 bases at V and 4 bases at J, with 25 bases between the two ends. The germline CDR1 and CDR2 sequences are MNHNY and SVGAGI (reference sequence). CDR3 size: 18 residues. In nucleotides, the CDR3 is TGTGCCAGCAGAGCCCCCCGGGGGGAGGTAGTTTCCGGAAACACCATATATTTT. This sequence encodes CASRAPRGEVVSGNTIYF.

This clonotype was seen more than once but under ten times. This chain links TRBV7-2 with TRBJ1-6; TRBD1 agrees at 9 bases. CDR1 and CDR2 (germline): SGHTA, FQGNSA. The length of the CDR3 is 13 residues. V trimming: 8 bases; J trimming: 7 bases; junction bases outside the gene matches: 3. CDR3 loop: CASGTGQNSPLHF. In nucleotides, the CDR3 is TGTGCCAGCGGGACAGGGCAAAATTCACCCCTCCACTTT.

The chain joins TRBV11-2 to TRBJ2-3, with D possibly matching TRBD2 (5 bases). Looked up from germline, CDR1 is SGHAT and CDR2 is FQNNGV. Trimming took 6 bases from V and 0 from J, leaving 16 bases between them. CDR3 length: 16 amino acids. CDR3 residues: CASSPVGGRSTDTQYF. CDR3 in DNA: TGTGCCAGCAGTCCGGTGGGCGGGCGTAGCACAGATACGCAGTATTTT.

Comments on this clonotype: A junction boundary mismatches the germline segment, possibly from a read error. V is TRBV5-3 and J is TRBJ2-3; 11 bases agree with TRBD2. TRBV5-3 is identified as an open reading frame with a role that is uncertain. This CDR3 has 16 amino acids. The CDR3 loop is CASSLGLADPTDTQYF. The DNA for the CDR3 is TGTGCCAGCAGCTTGGGACTAGCGGACCCCACAGATACGCAGTATTTT.

J is TRBJ2-7 and V is TRBV27; 7 nucleotides match TRBD1. J was trimmed by 0 bases and V by 6 bases; bases with no gene match: 5. The CDR3 runs 14 residues. Germline V lookup: CDR1 MNHEY, CDR2 SMNVEV (reference sequence). CDR3 in DNA: TGTGCCAGCAGCCGACAGGGTATCTCCTACGAGCAGTACTTC. Amino acid sequence: CASSRQGISYEQYF.

This clonotype was observed a few times. This rearrangement joins TRBV7-2 to TRBJ2-7, with D perhaps matching TRBD1 (6 bases). Germline CDR1 is SGHTA and CDR2 is FQGNSA. CDR3 length: 13 amino acids. Between the trimmed V and J ends, which lost 3 bases and 10 bases, there was a span of 16 bases. The CDR3 loop is CASSFLGTRGQYF. The CDR3, as DNA: TGTGCCAGCAGCTTCCTCGGGACACGGGGTCAGTACTTC.

This clonotype was seen a handful of times. The chain carries TRBV7-2 and TRBJ2-7; no firm D call. The CDR3 has 14 residues. Germline CDR1 is SGHTA and CDR2 is FQGNSA. Trimming removed 5 bases at V and 1 base at J, with 12 bases between. The chain's CDR3 is CASSPDLRSYEQYF. CDR3 bases: TGTGCCAGCAGCCCCGACCTTAGGTCCTACGAGCAGTACTTC. The variable domain in full, with the rest retrieved from reference TRBV7-2 and TRBJ2-7, is GAGVSQSPSNKVTEKGKDVELRCDPISGHTALYWYRQSLGQGLEFLIYFQGNSAPDKSGLPSDRFSAERTGGSVSTLTIQRTQQEDSAVYLCASSPDLRSYEQYFGPGTRLTVT.

The chain has TRBV20-1 and TRBJ2-1, with unresolved D. This CDR3 has 14 amino acids. Trimming removed 0 bases from V and 1 base from J, with 7 bases in between. CDR1 and CDR2 from the germline V gene are DFQATT and SNEGSKA (reference sequence). The CDR3 region is CSAREVVSYNEQFF. As DNA, the CDR3 is TGCAGTGCTAGAGAGGTCGTTTCCTACAATGAGCAGTTCTTC.

V usage is TRBV5-4 and J usage is TRBJ1-2; weak D call: TRBD1 (5 bases). The V and J ends lost 2 bases and 6 bases respectively, with 17 bases between them. This CDR3 comprises 15 residues. Germline V gene sequence: CDR1 SGHNT, CDR2 YYREEE (reference sequence). CDR3 sequence: CASSFAAGAGNGYTF. The CDR3, as DNA: TGTGCCAGCAGCTTCGCTGCCGGGGCCGGTAATGGCTACACCTTC.

This chain connects TRBV4-2 to TRBJ2-3, with 8 bases that match TRBD2. Germline loops: CDR1 LGHNA, CDR2 YNFKEQ. This CDR3 region has 20 residues. V lost 0 bases, J lost 2 bases, and 16 bases stayed unmatched. CDR3 protein: CASSQDRPLLAGRNTDTQYF. The CDR3 region has the DNA TGTGCCAGCAGCCAAGACCGCCCCCTGTTAGCGGGGAGAAACACAGATACGCAGTATTTT.

Only a few counts were recorded for this clonotype. The chain links TRBV27 to TRBJ1-4; D not resolved. The germline CDR1 and CDR2 sequences are MNHEY and SMNVEV (reference sequence). The CDR3 runs to 13 residues. The V and J ends lost 8 bases and 3 bases respectively, with 10 bases between them. CDR3 region: CASGVFSNEKLFF. CDR3 nucleotides: TGTGCCAGCGGGGTATTCTCTAATGAAAAACTGTTTTTT.

CDR3 protein: CASSREITGFGYTF. CDR3 nucleotide sequence: TGTGCCAGCAGCAGAGAAATAACAGGTTTTGGCTACACCTTC. The rearrangement uses TRBV9 and TRBJ1-2, with D tentatively TRBD1 (5 bases). CDR1 is SGDLS, CDR2 YYNGEE, per germline. V lost 4 bases to trimming and J lost 7 bases, with 17 bases between them. This CDR3 contains 14 residues.

The V call is TRBV2, the J call TRBJ2-3, with D unresolved. The germline V gene has CDR1 SNHLY and CDR2 FYNNEI. V lost 5 bases and J 0 bases, leaving 12 bases between the germline ends. This CDR3 has 15 amino acids. The CDR3 DNA sequence: TGTGCCAGCAGTCTCACTCCTCCTAGCACAGATACGCAGTATTTT. As protein: CASSLTPPSTDTQYF.

The chain recombines TRBV11-2 with TRBJ2-3; D is undetermined. Germline V gene lookup returns CDR1 SGHAT and CDR2 FQNNGV. V gave up 1 base and J gave up 7 bases, with 6 bases separating them. CDR3 length equals 12 residues. The CDR3 spells CASSLVDYTQYF. For the CDR3, the DNA is TGTGCCAGCAGCTTAGTGGATTATACGCAGTATTTT.

The chain couples TRBV29-1 to TRBJ2-3, with unresolved D. With 1 base removed from V and 1 base from J, the gap between germline ends came to 0 bases. Germline V gene data show CDR1 as SQVTM and CDR2 as ANQGSEA. The CDR3 covers 11 residues. The CDR3 sequence is CSVEGTDTQYF. The CDR3 bases are TGCAGCGTTGAAGGCACAGATACGCAGTATTTT.

CDR3 in amino acids: CASTDGRFATNEKLFF. The CDR3 nucleotides are TGTGCCAGCACCGATGGACGCTTTGCAACTAATGAAAAACTGTTTTTT. V and J are TRBV6-2 or TRBV6-3 and TRBJ1-4; D not resolved. With 7 bases removed from V and 0 bases from J, the gap between germline ends came to 15 bases. This CDR3 comprises 16 residues. Per germline, CDR1 MNHEY and CDR2 SVGEGT.

The chain links TRBV6-6 to TRBJ1-1, with 7 bases matching TRBD1. The CDR3 covers 12 residues. Looked up from germline, CDR1 is MNHNY and CDR2 is SVGAGI (reference sequence). Trimming removed 2 bases from V and 9 bases from J; junction bases left unmatched: 3. The CDR3 DNA reads as TGTGCCAGCAGTTACGAGACAGGGAAAGCTTTCTTT. Protein: CASSYETGKAFF.

The J gene is TRBJ2-3, the V gene TRBV7-9; TRBD2 matches 11 bases. Germline V CDR1 and CDR2: SEHNR, FQNEAQ (reference sequence). The CDR3 consists of 17 residues. Trimming at V came to 5 bases and at J to 0 bases, leaving 7 bases not matched to a gene. The chain's CDR3 is CASSPNRLAGSTDTQYF. The CDR3 nucleotides read TGTGCCAGCAGCCCTAACAGACTAGCGGGAAGCACAGATACGCAGTATTTT.

This chain links TRBV11-2 with TRBJ2-3; 9 bases are a match to TRBD2. Per the germline V gene, CDR1 is SGHAT and CDR2 is FQNNGV. The CDR3 runs 17 residues. Trimming cost V 0 bases and J 2 bases; bases outside gene matches: 6. CDR3: CASSLEILAGHTDTQYF. DNA of the CDR3: TGTGCCAGCAGCTTAGAGATCCTAGCGGGACACACAGATACGCAGTATTTT. Using reference TRBV11-2 and TRBJ2-3 for the parts outside the CDR3, the full variable domain is EAGVAQSPRYKIIEKRQSVAFWCNPISGHATLYWYQQILGQGPKLLIQFQNNGVVDDSQLPKDRFSAERLKGVDSTLKIQPAKLEDSAVYLCASSLEILAGHTDTQYFGPGTRLTVL.

The V and J genes are TRBV11-2 and TRBJ2-5; D remains ambiguous. The V and J ends lost 2 bases and 5 bases respectively, with 18 bases between them. The length of the CDR3 is 16 residues. Germline assignment: CDR1 SGHAT and CDR2 FQNNGV. The CDR3 is CASSLYVSPTRETQYF. In DNA, the CDR3 is TGTGCCAGCAGCTTATATGTAAGCCCTACCCGGGAGACCCAGTACTTC.

The rearrangement uses TRBV7-9 and TRBJ1-2, with TRBD1 matching over 10 bases. The CDR3 covers 13 residues. Losses at the gene ends were 7 bases for V and 6 bases for J; bases not matched to a gene: 5. The germline V gene has CDR1 SEHNR and CDR2 FQNEAQ (reference sequence). CDR3 coding DNA: TGTGCCAGCAACCCGGACAGGGGGGATGGCTACACCTTC. As protein: CASNPDRGDGYTF.

V gene TRBV6-1 combines with J gene TRBJ2-1, with TRBD2 matching 8 bases. The V segment lost 9 bases and the J segment 7 bases; nucleotides outside the gene matches: 8. The CDR3 length is 13 residues. The V gene's germline CDR1 is MNHNS and CDR2 SASEGT. The CDR3 spells CASRGSGKNEQFF. The DNA of the CDR3 is TGTGCCAGTCGGGGTAGCGGGAAGAATGAGCAGTTCTTC.

This rearrangement joins TRBV6-1 to TRBJ2-2; no clear D gene. The CDR3 totals 13 residues. Looked up from germline, CDR1 is MNHNS and CDR2 is SASEGT. The germline V and J ends were trimmed by 1 base and 3 bases, with 3 bases remaining between them. CDR3 residues: CASSEGYTGELFF. CDR3 bases: TGTGCCAGCAGTGAAGGATACACCGGGGAGCTGTTTTTT.

The genes are TRBV19 and TRBJ1-1, with TRBD1 matching 12 bases. Unmatched junction bases numbered 8, after V lost 5 bases and J lost 4 bases. Germline CDR1 reads LNHDA; CDR2 reads SQIVND (reference sequence). The CDR3 sequence is 16 residues long. The CDR3, as DNA: TGTGCCAGTAGTTGGGGGACAGGGGGCTTAGGCACTGAAGCTTTCTTT. It yields the protein CASSWGTGGLGTEAFF.

The chain links TRBV6-5 to TRBJ2-2; D not resolved. The ends were cut back, 6 bases at V and 0 bases at J, with 11 bases in the middle. This CDR3 contains 15 residues. CDR1 is MNHEY and CDR2 is SVGAGI in the germline V gene. The CDR3 sequence: CASSKEPSNTGELFF. The CDR3 nucleotides are TGTGCCAGCAGCAAGGAGCCCTCGAACACCGGGGAGCTGTTTTTT.